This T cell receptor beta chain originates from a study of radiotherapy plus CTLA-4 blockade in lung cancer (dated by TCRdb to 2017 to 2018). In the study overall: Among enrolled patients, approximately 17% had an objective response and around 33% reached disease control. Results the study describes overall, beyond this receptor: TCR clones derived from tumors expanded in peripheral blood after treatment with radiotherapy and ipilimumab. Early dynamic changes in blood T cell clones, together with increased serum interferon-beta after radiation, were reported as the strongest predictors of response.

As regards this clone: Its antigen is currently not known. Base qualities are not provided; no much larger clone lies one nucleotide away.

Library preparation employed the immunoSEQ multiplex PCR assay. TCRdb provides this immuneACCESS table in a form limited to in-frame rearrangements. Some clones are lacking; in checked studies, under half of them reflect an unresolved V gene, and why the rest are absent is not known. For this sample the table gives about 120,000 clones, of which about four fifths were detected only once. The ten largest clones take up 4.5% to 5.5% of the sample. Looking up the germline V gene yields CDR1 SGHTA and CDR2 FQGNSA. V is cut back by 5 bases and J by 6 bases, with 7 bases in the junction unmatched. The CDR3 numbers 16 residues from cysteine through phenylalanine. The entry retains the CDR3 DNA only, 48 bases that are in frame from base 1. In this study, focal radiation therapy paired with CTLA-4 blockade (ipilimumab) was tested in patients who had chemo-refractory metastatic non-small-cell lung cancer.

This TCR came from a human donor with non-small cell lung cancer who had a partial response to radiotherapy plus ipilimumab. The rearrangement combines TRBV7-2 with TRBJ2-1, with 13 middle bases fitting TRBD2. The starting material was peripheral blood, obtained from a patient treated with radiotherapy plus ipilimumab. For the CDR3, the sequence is CASSPWTSGRTNEQFF. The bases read TGTGCCAGCAGCCCCTGGACTAGCGGGAGAACCAATGAGCAGTTCTTC.